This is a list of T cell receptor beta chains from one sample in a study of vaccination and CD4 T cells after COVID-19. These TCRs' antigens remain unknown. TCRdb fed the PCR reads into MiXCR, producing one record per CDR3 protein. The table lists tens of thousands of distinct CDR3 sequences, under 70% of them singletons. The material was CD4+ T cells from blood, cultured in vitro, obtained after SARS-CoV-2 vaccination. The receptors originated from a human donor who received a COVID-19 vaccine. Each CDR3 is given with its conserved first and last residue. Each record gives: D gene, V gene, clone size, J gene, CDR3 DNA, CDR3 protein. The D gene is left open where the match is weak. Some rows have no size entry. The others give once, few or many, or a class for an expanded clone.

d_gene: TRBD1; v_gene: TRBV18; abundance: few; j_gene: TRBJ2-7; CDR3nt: TGTGCCAGCTCACCCGGACAGGGCCTCTTACCTACCTACGAGCAGTACTTC; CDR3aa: CASSPGQGLLPTYEQYF
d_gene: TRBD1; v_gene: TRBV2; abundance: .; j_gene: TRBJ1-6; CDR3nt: TGTGCCAGCGGCTTCCGGGACAGGGGTAATTCACCCCTCCACTTT; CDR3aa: CASGFRDRGNSPLHF
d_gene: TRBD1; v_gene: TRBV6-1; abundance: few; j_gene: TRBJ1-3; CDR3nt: TGTGCCAGCGGACAGGGGGCTAGGGGAAACACCATATATTTT; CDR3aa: CASGQGARGNTIYF
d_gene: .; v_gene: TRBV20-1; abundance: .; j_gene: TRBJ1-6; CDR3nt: TGCAGTGCTAGTGACAGGCAGAATTCACCCCTCCACTTT; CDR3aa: CSASDRQNSPLHF
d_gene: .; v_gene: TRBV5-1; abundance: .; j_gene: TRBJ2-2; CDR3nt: TGCGCCAGCAAGGGCCTGGGGGGCCCACGGACCGGGGAGCTGTTTTTT; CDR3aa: CASKGLGGPRTGELFF
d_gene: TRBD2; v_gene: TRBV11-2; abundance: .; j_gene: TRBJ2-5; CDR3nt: TGTGCCAGCAGCTCATTGGGACTAGCGGAAGAGACCCAGTACTTC; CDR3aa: CASSSLGLAEETQYF
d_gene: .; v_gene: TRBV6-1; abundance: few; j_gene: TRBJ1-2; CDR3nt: TGTGCCAGCAGTGAGATCTATGGCTACACCTTC; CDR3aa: CASSEIYGYTF
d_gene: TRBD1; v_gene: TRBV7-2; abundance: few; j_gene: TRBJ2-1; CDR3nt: TGTGCCAGCAGCTTATACAGGGGTGAGCAGTTCTTC; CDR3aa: CASSLYRGEQFF
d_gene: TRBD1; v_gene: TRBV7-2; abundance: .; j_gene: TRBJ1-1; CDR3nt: TGTGCCAGCAGCGACCGGACAGGGTTAGGCACTGAAGCTTTCTTT; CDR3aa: CASSDRTGLGTEAFF
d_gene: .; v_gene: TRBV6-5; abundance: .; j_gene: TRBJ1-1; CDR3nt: TGTGCCAGCAGTTACTCAGGGGTGGGGATGAACACTGAAGCTTTCTTT; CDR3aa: CASSYSGVGMNTEAFF
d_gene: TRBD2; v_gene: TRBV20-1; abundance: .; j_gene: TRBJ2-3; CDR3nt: TGCAGTGCTAGAGATATCAGACTAGCGGGGGGGCCGGGCACAGATACGCAGTATTTT; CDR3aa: CSARDIRLAGGPGTDTQYF
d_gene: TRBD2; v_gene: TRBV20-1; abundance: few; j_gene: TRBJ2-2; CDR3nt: TGCAGTGCTAGAGTACCTAGCGGGGTGGGCACCGGGGAGCTGTTTTTT; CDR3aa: CSARVPSGVGTGELFF
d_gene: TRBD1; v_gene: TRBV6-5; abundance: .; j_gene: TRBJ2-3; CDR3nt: TGTGCCAGCAGTTATCGCCGGGACAGGGGCACAGATACGCAGTATTTT; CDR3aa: CASSYRRDRGTDTQYF
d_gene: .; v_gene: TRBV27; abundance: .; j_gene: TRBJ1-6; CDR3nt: TGTGCCAGCAGTTCATCCATTGGTAGGCCGAATAATTCACCCCTCCACTTT; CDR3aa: CASSSSIGRPNNSPLHF
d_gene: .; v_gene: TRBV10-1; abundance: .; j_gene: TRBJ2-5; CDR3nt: TGCGCCAGCGCCTCTGAGAGCTGGGGGACCCAGTACTTC; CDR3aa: CASASESWGTQYF
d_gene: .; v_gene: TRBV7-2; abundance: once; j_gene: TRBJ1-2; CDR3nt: TGTGCCAGCAGCTTAGACCGACGTAGATGCACCTTC; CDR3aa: CASSLDRRRCTF
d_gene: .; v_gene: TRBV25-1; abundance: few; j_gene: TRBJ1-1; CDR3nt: TGTGCCAGCAGTGAATATGGGGGAAACACTGAAGCTTTCTTT; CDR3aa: CASSEYGGNTEAFF
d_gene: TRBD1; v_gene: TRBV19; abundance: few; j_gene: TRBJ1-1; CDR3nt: TGTGCCAGTAGTATTTTTCCGTCAGGGGGAAGGGACACTGAAGCTTTCTTT; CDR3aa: CASSIFPSGGRDTEAFF
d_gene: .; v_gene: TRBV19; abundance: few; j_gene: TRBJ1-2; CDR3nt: TGTGCCAGTAGTATAGATTTCTTTCGGCCGAAAAAGTATGGCTACACCTTC; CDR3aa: CASSIDFFRPKKYGYTF
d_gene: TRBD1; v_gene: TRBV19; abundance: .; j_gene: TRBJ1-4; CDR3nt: TGTGCCAGTAGTGTGAGACCTGGGACAGGGGGCCTGAGTGAAAAACTGTTTTTT; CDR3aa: CASSVRPGTGGLSEKLFF
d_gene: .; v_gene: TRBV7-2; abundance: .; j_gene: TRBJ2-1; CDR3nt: TGTGCCAGCAGCTGGAGTTCAGGTAACTCCTACAATGAGCAGTTCTTC; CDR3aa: CASSWSSGNSYNEQFF
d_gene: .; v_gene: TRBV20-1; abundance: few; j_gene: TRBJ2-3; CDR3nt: TGCAGTGCTAGAAGCGCAGGGGCGGGCACAGATACGCAGTATTTT; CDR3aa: CSARSAGAGTDTQYF
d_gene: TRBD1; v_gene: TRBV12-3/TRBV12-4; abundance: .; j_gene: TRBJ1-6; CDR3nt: TGTGCCAGCAGTTTTTCTACAGGGGGGAATTCACCCCTCCACTTT; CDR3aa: CASSFSTGGNSPLHF
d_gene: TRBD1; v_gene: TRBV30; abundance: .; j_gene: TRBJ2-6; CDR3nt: TGTGCCTGGAATCCCGGGACAGGGGGTTCTGGGGCCAACGTCCTGACTTTC; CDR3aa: CAWNPGTGGSGANVLTF
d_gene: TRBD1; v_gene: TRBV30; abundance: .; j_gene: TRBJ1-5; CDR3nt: TGTGCCTGGAGTAGTCTGGACAGGGGTACTCAGCCCCAGCATTTT; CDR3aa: CAWSSLDRGTQPQHF
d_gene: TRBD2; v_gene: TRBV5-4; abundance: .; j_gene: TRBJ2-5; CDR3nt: TGTGCCAGCAGTGATACTAGCGAATTCACCCAGTACTTC; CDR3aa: CASSDTSEFTQYF
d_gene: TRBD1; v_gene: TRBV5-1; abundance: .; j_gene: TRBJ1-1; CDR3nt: TGCGCCAGCAGCTTGGGGGACAGGAGCACTGAAGCTTTCTTT; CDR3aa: CASSLGDRSTEAFF
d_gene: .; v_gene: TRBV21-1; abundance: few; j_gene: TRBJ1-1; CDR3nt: TGTGCCAGCAGCAAGAAGAACACTGAAGCTTTCTTT; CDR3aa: CASSKKNTEAFF
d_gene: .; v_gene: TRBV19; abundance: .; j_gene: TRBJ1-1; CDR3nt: TGTGCCAGTAGTATAGGTGAGGTGAACACTGAAGCTTTCTTT; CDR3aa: CASSIGEVNTEAFF
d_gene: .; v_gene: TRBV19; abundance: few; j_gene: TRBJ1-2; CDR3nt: TGTGCCAGTAGTATCGGCCAGCTCTATGGCTACACCTTC; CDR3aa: CASSIGQLYGYTF
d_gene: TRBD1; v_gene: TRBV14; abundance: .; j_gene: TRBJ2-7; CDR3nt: TGTGCCAGCAGCCCATATTGGGACAGGGGTAAGGACTACGAGCAGTACTTC; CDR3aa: CASSPYWDRGKDYEQYF
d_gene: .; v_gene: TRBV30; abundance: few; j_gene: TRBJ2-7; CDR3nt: TGTGCCTGGAGTTTGGGCGGAGCCTCCTACGAGCAGTACTTC; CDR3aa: CAWSLGGASYEQYF
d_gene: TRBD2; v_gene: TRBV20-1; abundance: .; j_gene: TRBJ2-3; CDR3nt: TGCAGTGCTAGAGTAGCGGGACCCAGCACAGATACGCAGTATTTT; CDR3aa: CSARVAGPSTDTQYF
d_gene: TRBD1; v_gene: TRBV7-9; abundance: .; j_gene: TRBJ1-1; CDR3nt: TGTGCCAGCAGCAGAAACTACAGGGGAAATCGTAAGGACACTGAAGCTTTCTTT; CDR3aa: CASSRNYRGNRKDTEAFF
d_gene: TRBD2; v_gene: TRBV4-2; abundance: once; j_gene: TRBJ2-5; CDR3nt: TGTGCCAGCAGCCAAGATAGCGGGGGGAGCCAAGAGACCCAGTACTTC; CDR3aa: CASSQDSGGSQETQYF
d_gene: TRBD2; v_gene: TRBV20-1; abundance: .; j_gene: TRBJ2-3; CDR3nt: TGCAGTGCGGGGACTAGCGGTCCCACAGATACGCAGTATTTT; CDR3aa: CSAGTSGPTDTQYF
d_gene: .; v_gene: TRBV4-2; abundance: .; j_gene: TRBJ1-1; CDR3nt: TGTGCCAGCAGCCAAGACTCGGGGCTCGAGAACACTGAAGCTTTCTTT; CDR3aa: CASSQDSGLENTEAFF
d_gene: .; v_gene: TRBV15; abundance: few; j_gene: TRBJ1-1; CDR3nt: TGTGCCACCAGCAGAGATGGGGCAGGGAACACTGAAGCTTTCTTT; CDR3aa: CATSRDGAGNTEAFF
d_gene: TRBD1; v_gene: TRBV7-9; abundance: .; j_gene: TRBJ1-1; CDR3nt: TGTGCCAGCAGCACCCACAGGGGCGACACTGAAGCTTTCTTT; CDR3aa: CASSTHRGDTEAFF
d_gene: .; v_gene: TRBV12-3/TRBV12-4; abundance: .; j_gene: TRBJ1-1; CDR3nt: TGTGCCAGCAGTTTAGGGCAGGGGAGGGCTTTCTTT; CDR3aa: CASSLGQGRAFF
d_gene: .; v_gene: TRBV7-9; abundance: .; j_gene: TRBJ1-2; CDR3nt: TGTGCCAGCAGCTTAGGATTTGGGGAACCCTATGGCTACACCTTC; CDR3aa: CASSLGFGEPYGYTF
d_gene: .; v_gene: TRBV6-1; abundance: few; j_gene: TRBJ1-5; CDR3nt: TGTGCCAGCAGTCTGATATCACAGAACAATCAGCCCCAGCATTTT; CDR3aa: CASSLISQNNQPQHF
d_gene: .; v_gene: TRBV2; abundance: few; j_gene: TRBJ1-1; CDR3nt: TGTGCCAGCAAATCACAGATGAACACTGAAGCTTTCTTT; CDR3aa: CASKSQMNTEAFF
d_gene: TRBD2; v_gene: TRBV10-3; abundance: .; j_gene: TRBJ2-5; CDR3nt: TGTGCCATCAGTGAGGCCGGGACTAACCAAGAGACCCAGTACTTC; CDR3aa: CAISEAGTNQETQYF
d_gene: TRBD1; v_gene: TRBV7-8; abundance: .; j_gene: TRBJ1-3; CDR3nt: TGTGCCAGCAGCTTAGGAACAGGGGCCTCTGGAAACACCATATATTTT; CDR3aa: CASSLGTGASGNTIYF
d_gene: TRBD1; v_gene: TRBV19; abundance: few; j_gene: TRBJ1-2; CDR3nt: TGTGCCAGTAGTATGGGGATCCGTCGACAGGGGGCCTATGGCTACACCTTC; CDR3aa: CASSMGIRRQGAYGYTF
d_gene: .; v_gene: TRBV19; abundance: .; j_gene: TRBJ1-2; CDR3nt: TGTGCCAGTAGTATTGGAGCAGGGGAGAAGGGCTACACCTTC; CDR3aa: CASSIGAGEKGYTF